These 15 T cell receptor beta chains came from one sample sequenced in a study of esophageal squamous cell carcinoma under preoperative chemotherapy. Using its own MiXCR run on the PCR reads, TCRdb lists one record per CDR3 protein. Of roughly 15,000 distinct CDR3 sequences listed, 60% are singletons. The time point here: before preoperative PTX-NDP chemotherapy. Sampling was done from a patient given preoperative chemotherapy. The source of these receptors is a human donor with esophageal squamous cell carcinoma. The donor label of this sample is uncertain.

This chain uses TRBV12-3 or TRBV12-4 with TRBJ2-5; D is possibly TRBD1 (6 bases). The J call could be wrong; TRBJ2-7 is a better fit for the DNA end. The CDR3 contains 14 residues. CDR3 amino acids: CASSPQGVTYEQYF. CDR3 bases: TGTGCCAGCAGTCCACAGGGAGTTACCTACGAGCAGTACTTC.

The chain carries TRBV6-1 and TRBJ2-1; no clear D gene. The DNA end lines up better with TRBJ2-7; the J call may be wrong. CDR1 MNHNS and CDR2 SASEGT come from the germline V gene. The CDR3 runs 14 residues. The CDR3 coding sequence is TGTGCCAGCAGTGCTGCGTTGAACTCCTACGAGCAGTACTTC. Amino acids: CASSAALNSYEQYF.

The gene calls are TRBV10-3 and TRBJ2-7; D is uncertain. The V end was cut by 2 bases, the J end by 6 bases, with 17 bases between. This CDR3 is 15 amino acids long. Germline CDR1 reads ENHRY; CDR2 reads SYGVKD. CDR3 protein: CAISEADPVGSEQYF. Written as DNA, the CDR3 is TGTGCCATCAGTGAGGCCGACCCGGTGGGGTCCGAGCAGTACTTC.

Turning to this clonotype: Mismatch with germline at one junction end may stem from a read error. The chain has TRBV7-6 and TRBJ2-3; perhaps TRBD1 as D (7 bases). Germline CDR1 and CDR2: SGHVS and FNYEAQ. The CDR3 extends over 16 amino acids. The CDR3 loop is CASRGVGSRGQDTQYF. CDR3 DNA sequence: TGTGCCAGCAGGGGGGTCGGGAGTAGGGGGCAAGATACCCAGTATTTT. The whole variable domain, filled in from reference TRBV7-6 and TRBJ2-3, reads GAGVSQSPRYKVTKRGQDVALRCDPISGHVSLYWYRQALGQGPEFLTYFNYEAQQDKSGLPNDRFSAERPEGSISTLTIQRTEQRDSAMYRCASRGVGSRGQDTQYFGPGTRLTVL.

The chain combines TRBV27 with TRBJ2-3; no definite D call. The J call is doubtful: the DNA matches TRBJ2-7 better. Looked up from germline, CDR1 is MNHEY and CDR2 is SMNVEV (reference sequence). This CDR3 contains 13 residues. The CDR3 DNA reads as TGTGCCAGGGGTTCACGTGCCAAAGATATGCAGTACTTC. It translates to CARGSRAKDMQYF.

The chain recombines TRBV6-1 with TRBJ1-2; no reliable D call. The V end was cut by 6 bases, the J end by 3 bases, with 23 bases between. Germline V gene sequence: CDR1 MNHNS, CDR2 SASEGT. This CDR3 comprises 17 residues. The CDR3 DNA reads as TGTGCCAGCAGAGAGATGATGGGCCCCCCCAAGGACTATGGCTACACCTTC. As protein: CASREMMGPPKDYGYTF.

V and J are TRBV7-7 and TRBJ2-3, with TRBD2 matching 7 bases. The DNA matches TRBJ2-5 better at its end, which makes the J call doubtful. CDR1 and CDR2 from the germline V gene are SSHAT and FNYEAQ (reference sequence). This CDR3 region has 15 residues. Written as DNA, the CDR3 is TGTGCCAGCAGCCCTCAGGGACTATCTGAAGAGACCCAGTACTTC. Amino acids: CASSPQGLSEETQYF.

The table lists this clonotype with a few counts. This chain uses TRBV4-1 with TRBJ2-7; 7 positions agree with TRBD1. This CDR3 region has 13 residues. V lost 3 bases and J lost 2; bases outside the gene matches: 1. The germline CDR1 and CDR2 sequences are MGHRA and YSYEKL. The CDR3 protein is CASSHQGAYEQYF. In DNA, the CDR3 is TGCGCCAGCAGCCACCAGGGGGCCTACGAGCAGTACTTC.

The rearrangement links TRBV6-1 to TRBJ2-1; TRBD1 might be the D (5 bases). The CDR3 is 13 amino acids. Germline loops: CDR1 MNHNS, CDR2 SASEGT. V was cut by 6 bases and J by 10 bases, with 16 bases left in between. The CDR3 loop reads CASSTLRGAEQFF. CDR3 sequence (DNA): TGTGCCAGCAGCACGTTAAGGGGTGCGGAGCAGTTCTTC.

The chain has TRBV7-2 and TRBJ2-5; 9 bases line up with TRBD1. The CDR3 is 15 residues long. In germline, CDR1 is SGHTA, CDR2 FQGNSA. Trimming removed 5 bases from V and 4 bases from J; junction bases left unmatched: 8. CDR3 sequence: CASSPRDREGETQYF. As DNA, the CDR3 is TGTGCCAGCAGCCCCCGGGACAGGGAGGGAGAGACCCAGTACTTC. The full variable domain, rest sourced from reference TRBV7-2 and TRBJ2-5, is GAGVSQSPSNKVTEKGKDVELRCDPISGHTALYWYRQSLGQGLEFLIYFQGNSAPDKSGLPSDRFSAERTGGSVSTLTIQRTQQEDSAVYLCASSPRDREGETQYFGPGTRLLVL.

The V and J genes are TRBV6-1 and TRBJ2-2; D might be TRBD1 (5 bases). The J call may be mistaken, given a closer DNA end match to TRBJ2-3. This CDR3 is 15 amino acids long. Germline V gives CDR1 MNHNS, CDR2 SASEGT. Here the CDR3 reads CASRTEQVGTDAQYF. The DNA for the CDR3 is TGTGCCAGCAGAACCGAACAGGTGGGCACCGATGCGCAGTATTTT.

V and J are TRBV7-8 and TRBJ2-1, with 10 bases matching TRBD1. Germline V gives CDR1 SGHVS, CDR2 FQNEAQ. The CDR3 extends over 15 amino acids. V lost 3 bases, J lost 10 bases, and 9 bases stayed unmatched. In DNA form, the CDR3 reads TGTGCCAGCAGCTTCCGACAGGGGGCGAACTACGAGCAGTTCTTC. Translated: CASSFRQGANYEQFF. The full variable domain, completed using reference TRBV7-8 and TRBJ2-1, is GAGVSQSPRYKVAKRGQDVALRCDPISGHVSLFWYQQALGQGPEFLTYFQNEAQLDKSGLPSDRFFAERPEGSVSTLKIQRTQQEDSAVYLCASSFRQGANYEQFFGPGTRLTVL.

The chain employs TRBV12-3 or TRBV12-4 and TRBJ2-3, with D possibly being TRBD1 or TRBD2 (5 bases each). The V and J ends lost 6 bases and 14 bases respectively, with 30 bases between them. The length of the CDR3 is 16 residues. As DNA, the CDR3 is TGTGCCAGCAGCGAGGGACGGAACCTGAGCACCGGTGCGCTGTATTTT. Protein: CASSEGRNLSTGALYF.

The chain links TRBV7-2 to TRBJ2-3; D remains ambiguous. Trimming pared 0 bases from V and 2 bases from J, leaving 6 bases between. This CDR3 has 14 amino acids. The germline V gene encodes CDR1 SGHTA and CDR2 FQGNSA. Here the CDR3 DNA reads TGTGCCAGCAGCTTAGCCCAGCTCACAGATACGCAGTATTTT. This sequence encodes CASSLAQLTDTQYF.

This clonotype was seen only a few times. A read error may produce the germline difference seen at one junction end. This chain links TRBV6-1 with TRBJ2-5, with 8 bases matching TRBD2. CDR3 size: 16 residues. Germline V gives CDR1 MNHNS, CDR2 SASEGT. CDR3 nucleotides: TGTGCCAGCAGGGGCAACGGGGGGGGTGACGAAGATACCCAGTACTTC. Its protein product is CASRGNGGGDEDTQYF.